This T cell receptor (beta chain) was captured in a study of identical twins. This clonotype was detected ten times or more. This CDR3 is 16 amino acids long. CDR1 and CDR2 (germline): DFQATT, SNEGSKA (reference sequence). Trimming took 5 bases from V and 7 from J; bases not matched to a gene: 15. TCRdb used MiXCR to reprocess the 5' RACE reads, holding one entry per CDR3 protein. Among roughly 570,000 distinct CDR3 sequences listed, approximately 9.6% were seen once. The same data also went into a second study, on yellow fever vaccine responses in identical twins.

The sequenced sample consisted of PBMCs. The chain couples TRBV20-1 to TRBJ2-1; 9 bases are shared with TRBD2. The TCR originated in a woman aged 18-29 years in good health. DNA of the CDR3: TGCAGTGCTTACAGGTCCCTAGCGGGATTGTCTAATGAGCAGTTCTTC. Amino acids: CSAYRSLAGLSNEQFF.